These 21 T cell receptor beta chains were sequenced from one sample in a study of OX40 agonist ivuxolimab in advanced cancers. Method: immunoSEQ multiplex PCR; TCRdb's copy keeps in-frame clones and lacks some. Of about 73,000 clones listed, approximately 92% are singletons. Source: CD4+ or CD8+ T cells sorted from blood, taken in a trial of the OX40 agonist ivuxolimab. Source of these receptors: an adult with an advanced solid tumor such as melanoma, head and neck, liver or kidney cancer.

This clone was found once. The V and J genes are TRBV10-3 and TRBJ2-4, with D maybe TRBD2 (5 bases). Germline loops: CDR1 ENHRY, CDR2 SYGVKD. This CDR3 comprises 14 residues. With 6 bases removed from V and 0 bases from J, the gap between germline ends came to 9 bases. The CDR3: CAIRETIAKNIQYF. CDR3 bases: TGTGCCATCAGAGAGACTATAGCCAAAAACATTCAGTACTTC.

The J gene is TRBJ2-6, the V gene TRBV9; no firm D call. The CDR3 consists of 15 residues. V was clipped by 0 bases and J by 0 bases, with 4 bases between them. CDR1 is SGDLS, CDR2 YYNGEE, per germline. CDR3 DNA: TGTGCCAGCAGCGTAGAGAGCTCTGGGGCCAACGTCCTGACTTTC. Translated, it gives CASSVESSGANVLTF.

Of note for this clone: A junction end diverges from the germline sequence, so it may reflect a read error. The chain uses TRBV7-7 and TRBJ2-6, with unresolved D. The CDR3 spans 17 residues. Germline values: CDR1 SSHAT, CDR2 FNYEAQ (reference sequence). The CDR3 loop is CASSLAGPSSGANVLTF. The CDR3, as DNA: TGTGCTAGCAGCTTAGCCGGTCCTTCCTCTGGGGCCAACGTCCTGACTTTC.

The rearrangement links TRBV4-2 to TRBJ2-3, with TRBD1 matching 7 bases. The CDR3 is 14 amino acids. Germline trimming cut 4 bases from V and 1 base from J; bases unmatched to any gene: 2. Germline-derived CDR1 and CDR2 are LGHNA and YNFKEQ. CDR3 bases: TGTGCCAGCAGCCGAGACAGGGGCACAGATACGCAGTATTTT. This gives the protein CASSRDRGTDTQYF.

The rearrangement links TRBV7-2 to TRBJ2-1; D is undetermined. The V end was cut by 2 bases, the J end by 3 bases, with 8 bases between. Germline lookup yields CDR1 SGHTA and CDR2 FQGNSA. The CDR3 is 14 amino acids. The CDR3 DNA follows: TGTGCCAGCAGCTTACCCAGCGACTACAATGAGCAGTTCTTC. Translated: CASSLPSDYNEQFF.

The V gene is TRBV10-3, the J gene TRBJ2-2; D gene ambiguous. The CDR3 runs to 11 residues. Trimming pared 10 bases from V and 7 bases from J, leaving 10 bases between. Looked up from germline, CDR1 is ENHRY and CDR2 is SYGVKD. The CDR3 region is CATRKNGELFF. For the CDR3, the DNA is TGTGCCACACGGAAGAACGGGGAGCTGTTTTTT.

The chain couples TRBV5-4 to TRBJ2-7; D uncertain. Germline CDR1 reads SGHNT; CDR2 reads YYREEE (reference sequence). CDR3 size: 12 residues. V lost 3 bases to trimming and J lost 6 bases, with 10 bases between them. CDR3 DNA: TGTGCCAGCAGCTCCGACCGGGTCGAGCAGTACTTC. Its protein product is CASSSDRVEQYF.

The gene calls are TRBV6-1 and TRBJ2-7; a possible D gene is TRBD1 (6 bases). V lost 4 bases and J lost 6, with 16 bases in between. CDR1 and CDR2 (germline): MNHNS, SASEGT. The CDR3 length is 14 residues. CDR3 in DNA: TGTGCCAGCAGTGCACGGACAGTTAGTGGCGAGCAGTACTTC. This encodes CASSARTVSGEQYF.

The chain carries TRBV15 and TRBJ2-3; TRBD1 matches at 9 bases. Germline assignment: CDR1 LNHNV and CDR2 YYDKDF (reference sequence). There are 15 residues in the CDR3. The trim removed 3 bases at V and 2 bases at J, leaving 3 bases unmatched. The CDR3 sequence: CATSRDRGPTDTQYF. DNA of the CDR3: TGTGCCACCAGCAGGGACAGGGGACCCACAGATACGCAGTATTTT.

The chain employs TRBV7-3 and TRBJ2-1, with D perhaps TRBD2 (5 bases). Per germline, CDR1 SGHTA and CDR2 FQGTGA. CDR3 length: 15 residues. Trimming shortened V by 1 base and J by 9 bases, and 16 bases separated the two germline ends. Here the CDR3 DNA reads TGTGCCAGCAGCTTAATGGCTAGCATTGGCAGTGAGCAGTTCTTC. Amino acids: CASSLMASIGSEQFF.

The genes are TRBV4-1 and TRBJ2-7, with 10 bases that match TRBD1. With V trimmed by 4 bases and J by 0 bases, 6 bases remained unmatched. This CDR3 spans 16 amino acids. Germline V gene sequence: CDR1 MGHRA, CDR2 YSYEKL. The CDR3 DNA reads as TGCGCCAGCAGCCGGTCGGGACAGGGGTCCTCCTACGAGCAGTACTTC. It translates to CASSRSGQGSSYEQYF.

The CDR3 sequence: CASSDGRRTDTQYF. In DNA form, the CDR3 reads TGTGCCAGCAGTGACGGTCGCAGGACAGATACGCAGTATTTT. This chain connects TRBV2 to TRBJ2-3; D not resolved. Germline CDR1 reads SNHLY; CDR2 reads FYNNEI. The CDR3 consists of 14 residues. Trimming stripped 3 bases from V and 3 bases from J, with 10 bases between.

The rearrangement links TRBV7-8 to TRBJ2-7, with 8 bases fitting TRBD1. Trimming took 8 bases from V and 1 from J; bases not matched to a gene: 10. The CDR3 is made up of 15 amino acids. Germline CDR1 and CDR2: SGHVS and FQNEAQ. CDR3 sequence (DNA): TGTGCCAGCCGCCCGGGGGACAGGAGGTCCTACGAGCAGTACTTC. Its translation: CASRPGDRRSYEQYF.

This chain connects TRBV5-4 to TRBJ2-1; maybe TRBD2 (6 bases). CDR3 length equals 16 residues. V was cut by 4 bases and J by 1 base, with 15 bases left in between. Per germline, CDR1 SGHNT and CDR2 YYREEE (reference sequence). In DNA form, the CDR3 reads TGTGCCAGCAGCAAGATTAGCGGCTTATCCTACAATGAGCAGTTCTTC. It translates to CASSKISGLSYNEQFF.

This rearrangement joins TRBV19 to TRBJ2-7; D is undetermined. V dropped 4 bases and J dropped 4 bases, with 17 bases sitting between them. The CDR3 covers 15 residues. Germline assignment: CDR1 LNHDA and CDR2 SQIVND (reference sequence). CDR3 coding DNA: TGTGCCAGTAGTACCACTCACCCTCCGTTGTACGAGCAGTACTTC. This translates into CASSTTHPPLYEQYF.

This clone was detected only a few times. The V gene is TRBV6-5, the J gene TRBJ1-3, with 7 bases matching TRBD1. Losses at the gene ends were 7 bases for V and 2 bases for J; bases not matched to a gene: 2. CDR1 is MNHEY and CDR2 is SVGAGI in the germline V gene. The CDR3 is 13 amino acids. CDR3 DNA sequence: TGTGCCAGCAAAACAGGGGCTGGAAACACCATATATTTT. Its translation: CASKTGAGNTIYF.

The chain couples TRBV5-1 to TRBJ1-4; TRBD1 matches at 10 bases. In germline, CDR1 is SGHRS, CDR2 YFSETQ. The CDR3 has 16 amino acids. Germline trimming cut 4 bases from V and 7 bases from J; bases unmatched to any gene: 10. The CDR3 region is CASSLNPTGGSEKLFF. The CDR3 DNA is TGCGCCAGCAGCCTAAACCCGACAGGGGGCAGTGAAAAACTGTTTTTT.

In this sample, this clone turned up once. The chain joins TRBV29-1 to TRBJ2-1; D remains unclear. Germline loops: CDR1 SQVTM, CDR2 ANQGSEA. CDR3 length: 13 residues. Trimming pared 7 bases from V and 5 bases from J, leaving 15 bases between. The CDR3 bases are TGCAGCGCCGACCCGAAACAGAACAATGAGCAGTTCTTC. This codes for CSADPKQNNEQFF.

The rearrangement uses TRBV5-5 and TRBJ2-7; 16 nucleotides line up with TRBD2. The J segment lost 2 bases and the V segment lost 0 bases, leaving 5 bases of the junction unmatched. The CDR3 runs to 18 residues. The germline CDR1 and CDR2 sequences are SGHKS and YYEKEE (reference sequence). In DNA form, the CDR3 reads TGTGCCAGCAGCTTGGTTGGGACTAGCGGGAGGGGGACCTACGAGCAGTACTTC. Encoded protein: CASSLVGTSGRGTYEQYF.

This chain connects TRBV5-4 to TRBJ2-3; no reliable D call. Germline V CDR1 and CDR2: SGHNT, YYREEE (reference sequence). The V gene lost 4 bases and the J gene lost 0 bases, with 6 bases spanning the gap. The length of the CDR3 is 13 residues. The chain's CDR3 is CASSRTSTDTQYF. In DNA form, the CDR3 reads TGTGCCAGCAGCCGAACTAGCACAGATACGCAGTATTTT.

The chain combines TRBV6-5 with TRBJ2-7; perhaps TRBD2 as D (5 bases). The CDR3 is 14 residues long. Germline loops: CDR1 MNHEY, CDR2 SVGAGI. Trimming stripped 8 bases from V and 0 bases from J, with 14 bases between. The CDR3 reads CASCLSGSSYEQYF. The CDR3 DNA follows: TGTGCCAGCTGCCTCTCGGGGAGCTCCTACGAGCAGTACTTC.